Listed here are 16 T cell receptor beta chains from one sample, sequenced in a study of blood T cell repertoires in COVID-19. Here immunoSEQ multiplex PCR was the method, and the copy in TCRdb shows in-frame clones only, minus some. This sample has some 200,000 clones, with about 81% found just once. The specimen was PBMCs or T cells enriched from blood (not recorded which). These receptors all come from a man between 35 and 55 years old who had recovered from COVID-19.

CDR3 amino acids: CASSTTGGVSNQPQHF. The CDR3 DNA sequence: TGTGCCAGTTCAACGACAGGGGGTGTTAGCAATCAGCCCCAGCATTTT. The chain recombines TRBV19 with TRBJ1-5; 9 bases line up with TRBD1. Per the germline V gene, CDR1 is LNHDA and CDR2 is SQIVND (reference sequence). Trimming at V came to 8 bases and at J to 0 bases, leaving 8 bases not matched to a gene. CDR3 size: 16 residues. Looking up the rest from reference TRBV19 and TRBJ1-5 gives the full variable domain: DGGITQSPKYLFRKEGQNVTLSCEQNLNHDAMYWYRQDPGQGLRLIYYSQIVNDFQKGDIAEGYSVSREKKESFPLTVTSAQKNPTAFYLCASSTTGGVSNQPQHFGDGTRLSIL.

This chain connects TRBV5-6 to TRBJ1-1, with 9 bases matching TRBD1. The CDR3 spans 14 residues. Germline loops: CDR1 SGHDT, CDR2 YYEEEE. The ends lost 0 bases at V and 4 bases at J; junction bases unmatched: 1. The DNA of the CDR3 is TGTGCCAGCAGCTTGGGACAGGGGGTCACTGAAGCTTTCTTT. Its protein product is CASSLGQGVTEAFF.

This chain joins TRBV7-9 and TRBJ1-2; possible D gene TRBD1, 6 bases. The CDR3 runs 16 residues. Germline V gene sequence: CDR1 SEHNR, CDR2 FQNEAQ (reference sequence). Trimming removed 5 bases from V and 4 bases from J, with 20 bases in between. The CDR3 DNA follows: TGTGCCAGCAGCGCCAATCAACAGGGAACTTCCTATGGCTACACCTTC. Translating gives CASSANQQGTSYGYTF. Based on the CDR3 plus reference TRBV7-9 and TRBJ1-2, the full variable domain is DTGVSQNPRHKITKRGQNVTFRCDPISEHNRLYWYRQTLGQGPEFLTYFQNEAQLEKSRLLSDRFSAERPKGSFSTLEIQRTEQGDSAMYLCASSANQQGTSYGYTFGSGTRLTVV.

This chain links TRBV4-1 with TRBJ1-2; a weak D match, TRBD1 (6 bases). The V end lost 4 bases, the J end lost 8 bases, and 17 bases lay between the germline ends. The CDR3 contains 14 residues. The germline V gene encodes CDR1 MGHRA and CDR2 YSYEKL. CDR3 sequence: CASSLIDNRDGYTF. CDR3 coding DNA: TGCGCCAGCAGCCTCATCGACAACAGGGACGGCTACACCTTC.

CDR3 sequence reads: CATSRDHRTGGNGYTF. The CDR3, as DNA: TGTGCCACCAGCAGAGATCACAGGACAGGGGGAAATGGCTACACCTTC. The chain couples TRBV15 to TRBJ1-2; 10 positions match TRBD1. V was clipped by 0 bases and J by 6 bases; unmatched bases: 7. The germline gives CDR1 LNHNV, CDR2 YYDKDF (reference sequence). The CDR3 covers 16 residues.

V is TRBV19 and J is TRBJ2-7, with 8 bases that match TRBD2. J gave up 0 bases and V 9 bases, and 7 bases lay outside the gene matches. CDR3 size: 14 residues. From germline, CDR1 is LNHDA and CDR2 SQIVND (reference sequence). The CDR3 sequence: CASHPGGSSYEQYF. CDR3 in DNA: TGTGCCAGCCACCCGGGAGGGAGCTCCTACGAGCAGTACTTC.

The chain joins TRBV2 to TRBJ2-1; 10 bases agree with TRBD1. Germline lookup yields CDR1 SNHLY and CDR2 FYNNEI. This CDR3 region has 14 residues. V lost 9 bases, J lost 0 bases, and 2 bases stayed unmatched. CDR3 nucleotide sequence: TGTGCCAGGGACAGGGGGATCTCCTACAATGAGCAGTTCTTC. This encodes CARDRGISYNEQFF.

This chain links TRBV5-6 with TRBJ1-3; tentatively, D is TRBD1 (6 bases). Trimming removed 4 bases from V and 4 bases from J, with 12 bases in between. CDR1 and CDR2 (germline): SGHDT, YYEEEE. The CDR3 contains 14 residues. This CDR3 reads CASSPTGRGNTIYF. In DNA, the CDR3 is TGTGCCAGCAGCCCAACAGGGCGAGGAAACACCATATATTTT.

This chain joins TRBV19 and TRBJ2-1, with 13 bases lining up with TRBD2. The CDR3 consists of 18 residues. In germline, CDR1 is LNHDA, CDR2 SQIVND (reference sequence). Unmatched junction bases numbered 6, after V lost 3 bases and J lost 1 base. Here the CDR3 reads CASSMVGLAGDSYNEQFF. DNA for the CDR3: TGTGCCAGTAGTATGGTAGGACTAGCGGGAGATTCCTACAATGAGCAGTTCTTC.

The chain carries TRBV5-1 and TRBJ2-7, with 8 bases matching TRBD1. The ends lost 6 bases at V and 1 base at J; junction bases unmatched: 9. Per the germline V gene, CDR1 is SGHRS and CDR2 is YFSETQ. This CDR3 is built from 15 residues. CDR3 nucleotides: TGCGCCAGCACCCCTCGACAGGGGACTTCCTACGAGCAGTACTTC. The encoded protein is CASTPRQGTSYEQYF.

The chain uses TRBV12-3 or TRBV12-4 and TRBJ2-1; no definite D call. The V gene lost 3 bases and the J gene lost 4 bases, with 7 bases spanning the gap. This CDR3 spans 13 amino acids. Here the CDR3 reads CASSFVRYNEQFF. DNA of the CDR3: TGTGCCAGCAGTTTCGTGAGATACAATGAGCAGTTCTTC.

The chain joins TRBV16 to TRBJ2-1; 11 nucleotides line up with TRBD2. The CDR3 runs 16 residues. The germline V gene encodes CDR1 KGHSY and CDR2 FQNENV. Germline trimming cut 0 bases from V and 6 bases from J; bases unmatched to any gene: 4. This chain's CDR3 is CASSQSWTSGFNEQFF. The CDR3 DNA sequence: TGTGCCAGCAGCCAATCATGGACTAGCGGGTTCAATGAGCAGTTCTTC.

The genes are TRBV2 and TRBJ1-4; 10 nucleotides match TRBD1. The V gene end was trimmed by 7 bases and the J gene end by 8 bases; junction bases not matched to a gene: 4. This CDR3 is 13 amino acids long. Germline V gene data show CDR1 as SNHLY and CDR2 as FYNNEI. CDR3 DNA: TGTGCCAGCACCACGGACAGGGGGGAAAAACTGTTTTTT. Translated: CASTTDRGEKLFF.

With respect to this clone: The sample carries other DNA sequences with the same CDR3. The chain recombines TRBV27 with TRBJ2-1; TRBD2 agrees at 11 bases. The germline CDR1 and CDR2 sequences are MNHEY and SMNVEV (reference sequence). This CDR3 region has 15 residues. Trimming took 5 bases from V and 6 from J; bases not matched to a gene: 6. CDR3 coding DNA: TGTGCCAGCAGTCCCCTAGCGGGAGGAGGCAATGAGCAGTTCTTC. Its protein is CASSPLAGGGNEQFF.

The rearrangement uses TRBV19 and TRBJ2-7, with TRBD1 identical over 8 bases. CDR3 length: 13 amino acids. Germline V CDR1 and CDR2: LNHDA, SQIVND (reference sequence). Trimming took 4 bases from V and 2 from J; bases not matched to a gene: 1. The CDR3 nucleotides read TGTGCCAGTAGTAGACAGGGGACCTACGAGCAGTACTTC. Protein product: CASSRQGTYEQYF.

The chain uses TRBV2 and TRBJ2-7; 13 nucleotides match TRBD2. The germline CDR1 and CDR2 sequences are SNHLY and FYNNEI. CDR3 length: 14 residues. V gave up 7 bases and J gave up 10 bases; unmatched junction bases: 10. CDR3 sequence (DNA): TGTGCCAGCATTCCGGGACTAGCGGGGTACAGACAGTACTTC. This sequence encodes CASIPGLAGYRQYF.